What follows are 26 T cell receptor beta chains derived from one specimen sequenced in a study of shared clonotypes between healthy human individuals. Assay used: immunoSEQ multiplex PCR; TCRdb lists only in-frame clones, some missing. The sample shows 1,500,000 or so clones, approximately 97% of them seen only once. The source material was naive CD4+ T cells sorted from blood. Sample subset: CD45RA+ positively selected. These receptors were taken from a man aged 25-45 years in good health.

V is TRBV21-1 and J is TRBJ1-4. TRBV21-1 is a recognized pseudogene. The CDR3 runs 17 residues. In nucleotides, the CDR3 is TGTGCCAGCAGTATCCTCCGCTACAAGGTGCATAATGAAAAACTGTTTTTT. Residues: CASSILRYKVHNEKLFF.

The V gene is TRBV2, the J gene TRBJ1-3; the match to TRBD1 covers 9 bases. Germline trimming cut 5 bases from V and 4 bases from J; bases unmatched to any gene: 6. Germline CDR1 is SNHLY and CDR2 is FYNNEI. This CDR3 is built from 15 residues. The CDR3 reads CASSHPTGGGNTIYF. In DNA form, the CDR3 reads TGTGCCAGCAGTCATCCCACAGGGGGCGGAAACACCATATATTTT.

This sequence joins TRBV10-3 and TRBJ1-1, with D unresolved. CDR1 and CDR2 (germline): ENHRY, SYGVKD. Trimming removed 6 bases at V and 6 bases at J, with 14 bases between. This CDR3 is 13 amino acids long. The CDR3 protein is CAIRMDRTAEAFF. DNA for the CDR3: TGTGCCATCAGAATGGACCGGACGGCTGAAGCTTTCTTT.

This clone came up once. The chain employs TRBV11-2 and TRBJ2-7; possibly TRBD2 for D (5 bases). Trimming took 5 bases from V and 0 from J, leaving 14 bases between them. Germline V CDR1 and CDR2: SGHAT, FQNNGV. CDR3 size: 15 residues. The CDR3 bases are TGTGCCAGCAGCGAAACTAGTCAAAGCTCCTACGAGCAGTACTTC. This codes for CASSETSQSSYEQYF.

The chain employs TRBV5-1 and TRBJ2-1, with 7 positions matching TRBD2. The CDR3 sequence is 15 residues long. Per the germline V gene, CDR1 is SGHRS and CDR2 is YFSETQ. Trimming cost V 1 base and J 5 bases; bases outside gene matches: 6. The CDR3 coding sequence is TGCGCCAGCAGCTTGTTTGATCTAGCGGACAATGAGCAGTTCTTC. It is translated as CASSLFDLADNEQFF.

The chain is built from TRBV19 and TRBJ1-2, with 7 bases aligning to TRBD1. V shed 7 bases, J shed 3 bases, and the junction held 8 bases outside the gene matches. The CDR3 is 14 residues long. Germline CDR1 LNHDA, CDR2 SQIVND (reference sequence). CDR3 in DNA: TGTGCCAGTACCCGACCCGACAGGGACTATGGCTACACCTTC. This gives the protein CASTRPDRDYGYTF. Full variable domain (outside the CDR3, taken from reference TRBV19 and TRBJ1-2): DGGITQSPKYLFRKEGQNVTLSCEQNLNHDAMYWYRQDPGQGLRLIYYSQIVNDFQKGDIAEGYSVSREKKESFPLTVTSAQKNPTAFYLCASTRPDRDYGYTFGSGTRLTVV.

The rearrangement uses TRBV28 and TRBJ2-4, with D possibly being TRBD1 (6 bases). CDR1 MDHEN and CDR2 SYDVKM come from the germline V gene. V was trimmed by 4 bases and J by 2 bases, leaving 9 bases between them. The CDR3 totals 14 residues. CDR3 DNA: TGTGCCAGCAGTTACAGGGTCCCCAAAAACATTCAGTACTTC. It encodes CASSYRVPKNIQYF.

Here the CDR3 DNA reads TGTGCCAGCAGTGATAAGAACGGCAGTACGAACACCGGGGAGCTGTTTTTT. Residues: CASSDKNGSTNTGELFF. The gene calls are TRBV2 and TRBJ2-2; D uncertain. The CDR3 loop spans 17 amino acids. Germline CDR1 SNHLY, CDR2 FYNNEI. The V end lost 3 bases, the J end lost 0 bases, and 14 bases lay between the germline ends. Combining the CDR3 with reference TRBV2 and TRBJ2-2 gives the whole variable domain EPEVTQTPSHQVTQMGQEVILRCVPISNHLYFYWYRQILGQKVEFLVSFYNNEISEKSEIFDDQFSVERPDGSNFTLKIRSTKLEDSAMYFCASSDKNGSTNTGELFFGEGSRLTVL.

CDR3 sequence (DNA): TGTGCCAGCAGCTTGTCTCTTAAGGATGAAGCTTTCTTT. It encodes CASSLSLKDEAFF. V and J are TRBV7-9 and TRBJ1-1; D not resolved. Germline-derived CDR1 and CDR2 are SEHNR and FQNEAQ (reference sequence). The CDR3 contains 13 residues. V shed 3 bases and J shed 7 bases, with 12 bases lying between them.

The V and J genes are TRBV19 and TRBJ1-1; TRBD1 agrees at 8 bases. The ends lost 2 bases at V and 0 bases at J; junction bases unmatched: 2. Germline V lookup: CDR1 LNHDA, CDR2 SQIVND (reference sequence). This CDR3 has 15 residues. The DNA for the CDR3 is TGTGCCAGTAGTATAAGACAGGGGTTGAACACTGAAGCTTTCTTT. Translation: CASSIRQGLNTEAFF.

This clone was picked up a small number of times. This chain links TRBV6-5 with TRBJ2-2; 10 bases are a match to TRBD1. Germline CDR1 reads MNHEY; CDR2 reads SVGAGI. The CDR3 contains 15 residues. V trimming: 7 bases; J trimming: 4 bases; junction bases outside the gene matches: 6. In DNA form, the CDR3 reads TGTGCCAGCAATGTCCGGACAGGGGGCACCGGGGAGCTGTTTTTT. Translating gives CASNVRTGGTGELFF.

The chain joins TRBV7-8 to TRBJ2-1, with D maybe TRBD2 (5 bases). This CDR3 contains 14 residues. The germline V gene has CDR1 SGHVS and CDR2 FQNEAQ. Trimming took 0 bases from V and 8 from J, leaving 11 bases between them. Here the CDR3 DNA reads TGTGCCAGCAGCTTAGCACCTAGGCGGGATGAGCAGTTCTTC. This sequence encodes CASSLAPRRDEQFF.

As regards this clone: This specimen includes other DNA sequences encoding the same CDR3. The chain couples TRBV7-9 to TRBJ2-7; D not resolved. Germline CDR1 SEHNR, CDR2 FQNEAQ (reference sequence). CDR3 length equals 11 residues. V was shortened by 3 bases and J by 4 bases, with 4 bases between the two germline ends. CDR3 sequence: CASSLTYEQYF. In DNA, the CDR3 is TGTGCCAGCAGCTTGACTTACGAGCAGTACTTC. The full variable domain, in which reference TRBV7-9 and TRBJ2-7 provide the parts outside the CDR3, is DTGVSQNPRHKITKRGQNVTFRCDPISEHNRLYWYRQTLGQGPEFLTYFQNEAQLEKSRLLSDRFSAERPKGSFSTLEIQRTEQGDSAMYLCASSLTYEQYFGPGTRLTVT.

The chain joins TRBV2 to TRBJ2-5; TRBD1 is a possible D gene (6 bases). V gave up 4 bases and J gave up 0 bases, with 15 bases separating them. Germline V gene lookup returns CDR1 SNHLY and CDR2 FYNNEI. The length of the CDR3 is 16 residues. The CDR3, as DNA: TGTGCCAGCAGTGCCCCAGGGGCCCCGTACCAAGAGACCCAGTACTTC. It yields the protein CASSAPGAPYQETQYF.

This clone has a single count. J is TRBJ2-3 and V is TRBV2; 7 positions match TRBD1. CDR3 size: 13 residues. CDR1 and CDR2 (germline): SNHLY, FYNNEI. The ends lost 9 bases at V and 2 bases at J; junction bases unmatched: 5. CDR3 DNA: TGTGCCAGAAAGGGGGCAGACACAGATACGCAGTATTTT. Amino acids: CARKGADTDTQYF.

The rearrangement uses TRBV10-3 and TRBJ1-2; D call uncertain. The germline gives CDR1 ENHRY, CDR2 SYGVKD. Trimming cost V 7 bases and J 4 bases, with 16 bases left between them. The CDR3 spans 14 residues. This chain's CDR3 is CAIKEYGQLYGYTF. CDR3 in DNA: TGTGCCATCAAAGAGTACGGGCAGCTCTATGGCTACACCTTC.

In DNA form, the CDR3 reads TGTGCCAGCACTGGGACCCCCGGATCACCCCTCCACTTT. It encodes CASTGTPGSPLHF. The rearrangement uses TRBV6-1 and TRBJ1-6; possibly TRBD1 for D (5 bases). Germline values: CDR1 MNHNS, CDR2 SASEGT. V was shortened by 7 bases and J by 10 bases, with 14 bases between the two germline ends. The CDR3 spans 13 residues.

The chain joins TRBV2 to TRBJ2-5; 8 positions agree with TRBD2. Trimming took 3 bases from V and 3 from J; bases not matched to a gene: 3. The CDR3 is 14 residues long. CDR1 and CDR2 from the germline V gene are SNHLY and FYNNEI. The CDR3 region is CASSDVAGKETQYF. The CDR3 bases are TGTGCCAGCAGTGACGTAGCGGGGAAAGAGACCCAGTACTTC.

CDR3 protein: CAISGVRTTDTQYF. CDR3 coding DNA: TGTGCCATCAGTGGGGTCCGGACTACAGATACGCAGTATTTT. The J gene is TRBJ2-3, the V gene TRBV10-3; D may be TRBD2 (5 bases). Germline V gives CDR1 ENHRY, CDR2 SYGVKD. The CDR3 has 14 residues. Trimming removed 4 bases from V and 3 bases from J, with 11 bases in between.

This chain uses TRBV6-6 with TRBJ1-1; 8 bases are shared with TRBD1. Looked up from germline, CDR1 is MNHNY and CDR2 is SVGAGI (reference sequence). The V gene end was trimmed by 6 bases and the J gene end by 4 bases; junction bases not matched to a gene: 10. This CDR3 contains 15 residues. CDR3 sequence (DNA): TGTGCCAGCAGCCTTCGGACAGGGCTGAGCACTGAAGCTTTCTTT. Amino acids: CASSLRTGLSTEAFF.

The chain couples TRBV7-2 to TRBJ1-3, with D hard to call. Per the germline V gene, CDR1 is SGHTA and CDR2 is FQGNSA. The CDR3 extends over 15 amino acids. Trimming removed 2 bases from V and 0 bases from J, with 8 bases in between. CDR3 sequence reads: CASSLSISSGNTIYF. The DNA for the CDR3 is TGTGCCAGCAGCTTATCAATAAGCTCTGGAAACACCATATATTTT.

V and J are TRBV15 and TRBJ2-1, with TRBD1 as a possible D gene (7 bases). The germline V and J ends were trimmed by 1 base and 12 bases, with 19 bases remaining between them. Germline V gene lookup returns CDR1 LNHNV and CDR2 YYDKDF (reference sequence). CDR3 length: 15 residues. DNA for the CDR3: TGTGCCACCAGCAGAGTCACAGGGGAGGAGGGCGGGCAGTTCTTC. Encoded protein: CATSRVTGEEGGQFF.

Concerning this clone: At one of its ends the junction is not consistent with the germline gene, which may arise from a read error. The V and J genes are TRBV11-2 and TRBJ2-7; the match to TRBD1 covers 10 bases. Germline V gene lookup returns CDR1 SGHAT and CDR2 FQNNGV. The CDR3 totals 15 residues. DNA of the CDR3: TGTGCCAGCAGCTTAGGACGGGACAGGGGCGGGGAGCAGCACTTC. Its protein is CASSLGRDRGGEQHF.

The chain carries TRBV7-9 and TRBJ2-7; D not certain. Germline loops: CDR1 SEHNR, CDR2 FQNEAQ (reference sequence). V lost 4 bases to trimming and J lost 2 bases, with 12 bases between them. CDR3 length equals 14 residues. CDR3 protein: CASSSPGWAYEQYF. In DNA form, the CDR3 reads TGTGCCAGCAGCTCCCCCGGATGGGCCTACGAGCAGTACTTC.

V and J are TRBV6-1 and TRBJ2-1; TRBD2 aligns across 14 bases. This CDR3 has 17 amino acids. CDR1 and CDR2 (germline): MNHNS, SASEGT. The J segment lost 8 bases and the V segment lost 3 bases, leaving 9 bases of the junction unmatched. The CDR3 bases are TGTGCCAGCAGTGATGGGGGACTAGCGGGAGTTTTGGATGAGCAGTTCTTC. As protein: CASSDGGLAGVLDEQFF.

The chain links TRBV7-9 to TRBJ2-2, with D uncertain. V lost 4 bases, J lost 10 bases, and 16 bases lay in between. The CDR3 extends over 14 amino acids. The germline V gene encodes CDR1 SEHNR and CDR2 FQNEAQ (reference sequence). This chain's CDR3 is CASSSPADLPELFF. The DNA of the CDR3 is TGTGCCAGCAGCTCCCCGGCAGACCTACCGGAGCTGTTTTTT.